The 27 T cell receptor beta chains in this list originate from one sample, sequenced in a study of blood T cell repertoires in COVID-19. The protocol was immunoSEQ multiplex PCR, while the TCRdb copy is restricted to in-frame clones and leaves out a portion. The data contain about 160,000 clones, approximately 86% of them singletons. Sequenced material: peripheral blood. The source is a man between 65 and 79 years old with acute or convalescent COVID-19.

This clone came up a few times. The CDR3 DNA is TGTGCCAGCAGCCGGGAGCGGGTCTCCTACGAGCAGTACTTC. Encoded protein: CASSRERVSYEQYF. J is TRBJ2-7 and V is TRBV5-4; weak D call: TRBD2 (6 bases). Deletions cut 4 bases from V and 0 bases from J, with 11 bases between. The CDR3 extends over 14 amino acids. The V gene's germline CDR1 is SGHNT and CDR2 YYREEE (reference sequence).

The chain carries TRBV28 and TRBJ2-3, with 8 bases lining up with TRBD2. This CDR3 spans 15 amino acids. Germline assignment: CDR1 MDHEN and CDR2 SYDVKM. Unmatched junction bases numbered 2, after V lost 3 bases and J lost 0 bases. The CDR3: CASSFSSGSTDTQYF. The DNA for the CDR3 is TGTGCCAGCAGTTTCTCTAGCGGGAGCACAGATACGCAGTATTTT.

The chain employs TRBV7-3 and TRBJ1-2, with D possibly matching TRBD1 (5 bases). Per germline, CDR1 SGHTA and CDR2 FQGTGA. Trimming stripped 5 bases from V and 0 bases from J, with 10 bases between. The CDR3 is 14 residues long. The DNA for the CDR3 is TGTGCCAGCAGCCAGGGTCCTACTAACTATGGCTACACCTTC. Amino acids: CASSQGPTNYGYTF.

The V and J genes are TRBV6-5 and TRBJ2-1; D is ambiguous. Germline V CDR1 and CDR2: MNHEY, SVGAGI. Trimming took off 7 bases at V and 8 bases at J, with 9 bases between the two ends. The CDR3 extends over 11 amino acids. CDR3 amino acids: CASNETDEQFF. As DNA, the CDR3 is TGTGCCAGCAACGAGACTGATGAGCAGTTCTTC.

The genes are TRBV7-2 and TRBJ2-1; 10 positions match TRBD1. V was pared by 5 bases and J by 1 base, with 8 bases of the junction left unmatched. This CDR3 comprises 17 residues. CDR1 and CDR2 (germline): SGHTA, FQGNSA. As DNA, the CDR3 is TGTGCCAGCAGCACGCCGACAGGGGGCGCTTCCTACAATGAGCAGTTCTTC. It is translated as CASSTPTGGASYNEQFF.

In its sample, this clone was seen once. The rearrangement uses TRBV27 and TRBJ1-1; TRBD1 is a possible D gene (5 bases). V was cut by 5 bases and J by 3 bases, with 13 bases left in between. The CDR3 length is 14 residues. The germline V gene encodes CDR1 MNHEY and CDR2 SMNVEV (reference sequence). The CDR3 nucleotides are TGTGCCAGCAGTAGGGCAGGGAGGGACACTGAAGCTTTCTTT. Its translation: CASSRAGRDTEAFF.

V is TRBV9 and J is TRBJ2-3, with a possible D match to TRBD1 (5 bases). The CDR3 covers 17 residues. Germline CDR1 and CDR2: SGDLS and YYNGEE. V shed 0 bases and J shed 4 bases, with 18 bases lying between them. CDR3: CASSVERTLPSADTQYF. In nucleotides, the CDR3 is TGTGCCAGCAGCGTAGAACGGACACTACCGTCCGCAGATACGCAGTATTTT.

V usage is TRBV18 and J usage is TRBJ1-4; D is undetermined. The CDR3 is 13 amino acids. Deletions cut 0 bases from V and 11 bases from J, with 10 bases between. Germline CDR1 is KGHSH and CDR2 is LQKENI. CDR3 in DNA: TGTGCCAGCTCACCACCGACGACGGGGAAACTGTTTTTT. Translation gives CASSPPTTGKLFF.

This rearrangement joins TRBV11-2 to TRBJ1-4; 9 nucleotides align to TRBD1. The CDR3 has 15 amino acids. V lost 2 bases, J lost 7 bases, and 5 bases stayed unmatched. Looked up from germline, CDR1 is SGHAT and CDR2 is FQNNGV. The CDR3 nucleotides read TGTGCCAGCAGCTTACCGGGACAGGGAGGTGAAAAACTGTTTTTT. Translated, it gives CASSLPGQGGEKLFF.

The sample holds one count of this clone. The chain uses TRBV30 and TRBJ2-3; D possibly corresponds to TRBD2 (6 bases). Germline values: CDR1 GTSNPN, CDR2 SVGIG (reference sequence). CDR3 length: 14 residues. V lost 3 bases and J lost 2, with 12 bases in between. The CDR3 region is CAWRSGLSTDTQYF. The CDR3, as DNA: TGTGCCTGGAGGAGCGGGCTCTCCACAGATACGCAGTATTTT.

This chain uses TRBV28 with TRBJ2-1; TRBD2 aligns across 10 bases. This CDR3 has 14 residues. Trimming took 5 bases from V and 9 from J; bases not matched to a gene: 7. Per the germline V gene, CDR1 is MDHEN and CDR2 is SYDVKM. CDR3 nucleotide sequence: TGTGCCAGCAGTGGCGCTAGCGGGAGTCTTGAGCAGTTCTTC. Translated: CASSGASGSLEQFF.

This clone was seen at least ten times. Mismatch with germline at one junction end may stem from a read error. This chain connects TRBV3-1 (or the pseudogene TRBV3-2) to TRBJ1-2; D may be TRBD1 (5 bases). The CDR3 totals 12 residues. CDR1 is LGHDT and CDR2 is YNNKEL in the germline V gene (reference sequence). The CDR3 loop is CASSLRGGGHTF. The CDR3 coding sequence is TGTGCCAGCAGCCTTAGGGGAGGTGGCCACACCTTC.

This sequence joins TRBV5-6 and TRBJ2-7; 14 bases match TRBD2. The CDR3 is 18 residues long. V was clipped by 3 bases and J by 3 bases; unmatched bases: 11. The germline V gene encodes CDR1 SGHDT and CDR2 YYEEEE. As DNA, the CDR3 is TGTGCCAGCAGCTCTAGACTAGCGGGAGGGGGTCGTCGCTACGAGCAGTACTTC. This codes for CASSSRLAGGGRRYEQYF.

This clone was counted a single time. The CDR3 reads CASSFSTVARRETQYF. As DNA, the CDR3 is TGTGCCAGCAGCTTTTCGACAGTAGCCCGTAGAGAGACCCAGTACTTC. J is TRBJ2-5 and V is TRBV7-9, with a possible D match to TRBD1 (5 bases). The V end was cut by 3 bases, the J end by 4 bases, with 18 bases between. The CDR3 has 16 amino acids. The germline gives CDR1 SEHNR, CDR2 FQNEAQ (reference sequence). Full variable domain (remainder filled in from reference TRBV7-9 and TRBJ2-5): DTGVSQNPRHKITKRGQNVTFRCDPISEHNRLYWYRQTLGQGPEFLTYFQNEAQLEKSRLLSDRFSAERPKGSFSTLEIQRTEQGDSAMYLCASSFSTVARRETQYFGPGTRLLVL.

J is TRBJ1-2 and V is TRBV5-4; tentative D call: TRBD1 (5 bases). The V gene lost 5 bases and the J gene lost 4 bases, with 12 bases spanning the gap. This CDR3 is built from 13 residues. Germline V gene data show CDR1 as SGHNT and CDR2 as YYREEE (reference sequence). The DNA of the CDR3 is TGTGCCAGCAGACCCCCGGGGGTCTATGGCTACACCTTC. It codes for CASRPPGVYGYTF. The complete variable domain, with remaining parts taken from reference TRBV5-4 and TRBJ1-2, reads ETGVTQSPTHLIKTRGQQVTLRCSSQSGHNTVSWYQQALGQGPQFIFQYYREEENGRGNFPPRFSGLQFPNYSSELNVNALELDDSALYLCASRPPGVYGYTFGSGTRLTVV.

The J gene is TRBJ2-7, the V gene TRBV18, with a tentative D call TRBD1 (5 bases). The germline gives CDR1 KGHSH, CDR2 LQKENI. Trimming shortened V by 4 bases and J by 3 bases, and 16 bases separated the two germline ends. This CDR3 region has 15 residues. The CDR3 sequence is CASSQEGGAHYEQYF. The CDR3 region has the DNA TGTGCCAGCTCACAGGAAGGTGGGGCCCACTACGAGCAGTACTTC.

V is TRBV28 and J is TRBJ1-2, with 7 positions matching TRBD1. The germline gives CDR1 MDHEN, CDR2 SYDVKM. V dropped 3 bases and J dropped 0; count of bases not matched to a gene: 10. CDR3 length equals 17 residues. In nucleotides, the CDR3 is TGTGCCAGCAGTTTGGGGGGCACGGGACAGTCTAACTATGGCTACACCTTC. Translated: CASSLGGTGQSNYGYTF.

The V and J genes are TRBV20-1 and TRBJ2-7; D is perhaps TRBD2 (5 bases). The CDR3 is 11 residues long. Germline loops: CDR1 DFQATT, CDR2 SNEGSKA (reference sequence). V was pared by 6 bases and J by 4 bases, with 10 bases between. The DNA of the CDR3 is TGCAGTGCGATCACTAGGTACGAGCAGTACTTC. It specifies CSAITRYEQYF.

J is TRBJ2-1 and V is TRBV3-1 (or the pseudogene TRBV3-2), with 11 bases matching TRBD2. V lost 0 bases to trimming and J lost 7 bases; unmatched junction nucleotides: 8. The CDR3 length is 17 residues. Germline V CDR1 and CDR2: LGHDT, YNNKEL (reference sequence). CDR3 sequence (DNA): TGTGCCAGCAGCCAAGAGGGACTAGCGGAGAGGCCGAATGAGCAGTTCTTC. Encoded protein: CASSQEGLAERPNEQFF.

Only one count was recorded for this clone. This chain joins TRBV5-5 and TRBJ2-2, with D hard to call. V was pared by 1 base and J by 6 bases, with 10 bases between. This CDR3 has 14 residues. CDR1 and CDR2 (germline): SGHKS, YYEKEE (reference sequence). DNA for the CDR3: TGTGCCAGCAGCTTGATCGGTGAGGCCGGGGAGCTGTTTTTT. Its protein product is CASSLIGEAGELFF.

In this sample, this clone turned up a few times. J is TRBJ2-7 and V is TRBV12-3 or TRBV12-4; 7 nucleotides align to TRBD2. V was clipped by 8 bases and J by 3 bases; unmatched bases: 7. The CDR3 totals 13 residues. In DNA, the CDR3 is TGTGCCAGCGGTGGCGGGAGTATCTACGAGCAGTACTTC. Its protein product is CASGGGSIYEQYF.

As DNA, the CDR3 is TGTGCCAGCAGCTTAAGGCGCGGGGACTTTGAAGCTTTCTTT. This gives the protein CASSLRRGDFEAFF. This chain uses TRBV7-2 with TRBJ1-1, with TRBD1 as a possible D gene (5 bases). The CDR3 has 14 amino acids. V shed 2 bases and J shed 7 bases, with 14 bases lying between them. Germline V CDR1 and CDR2: SGHTA, FQGNSA.

V and J are TRBV28 and TRBJ1-1, with TRBD1 as a possible D gene (5 bases). Germline V gene data show CDR1 as MDHEN and CDR2 as SYDVKM. The CDR3 totals 14 residues. Trimming cost V 3 bases and J 3 bases, with 11 bases left between them. The CDR3 DNA follows: TGTGCCAGCAGTTTTTGGGGGGTCGACACTGAAGCTTTCTTT. Its translation: CASSFWGVDTEAFF.

The rearrangement joins TRBV5-5 to TRBJ2-1, with a possible D match to TRBD2 (6 bases). The ends were cut back, 2 bases at V and 3 bases at J, with 15 bases in the middle. CDR3 length: 16 amino acids. Per germline, CDR1 SGHKS and CDR2 YYEKEE (reference sequence). CDR3: CASSFSTSIFYNEQFF. DNA of the CDR3: TGTGCCAGCAGCTTCTCCACTAGCATATTCTACAATGAGCAGTTCTTC.

The V and J genes are TRBV6-2 or TRBV6-3 and TRBJ1-4, with D possibly TRBD1 on 5 matching bases. Germline V gene sequence: CDR1 MNHEY, CDR2 SVGEGT. CDR3 length equals 15 residues. The V gene lost 4 bases and the J gene lost 7 bases, with 16 bases spanning the gap. CDR3 sequence reads: CASSSGRGWSEKLFF. CDR3 nucleotide sequence: TGTGCCAGCAGTTCGGGACGGGGGTGGAGTGAAAAACTGTTTTTT.

This clone was found a few times. V and J are TRBV7-9 and TRBJ2-5; D is ambiguous. The V gene lost 4 bases and the J gene lost 1 base, with 19 bases spanning the gap. Germline V gives CDR1 SEHNR, CDR2 FQNEAQ (reference sequence). The length of the CDR3 is 17 residues. DNA for the CDR3: TGTGCCAGCAGCTCTACCTTGGAGTCGGTCCCCCAAGAGACCCAGTACTTC. Translated: CASSSTLESVPQETQYF.

This CDR3 is CASSRQGEVKNIQYF. CDR3 nucleotides: TGTGCCAGCAGCCGACAGGGAGAGGTCAAAAACATTCAGTACTTC. This chain connects TRBV9 to TRBJ2-4, with 7 bases lining up with TRBD1. CDR3 length: 15 residues. V lost 4 bases and J lost 3; bases outside the gene matches: 7. Germline V gene sequence: CDR1 SGDLS, CDR2 YYNGEE.